This entry lists 30 T cell receptor beta chains sequenced from one sample in a study of blood T cell repertoires in COVID-19. Sequenced by immunoSEQ multiplex PCR; TCRdb stores in-frame clones only, minus some. The sample has roughly 150,000 clones; about 85% are singletons. Material for sequencing was peripheral blood. All receptors derive from a woman aged 45-60 years with COVID-19, enrolled during active disease.

The chain employs TRBV7-3 and TRBJ1-1, with no clear D. The germline gives CDR1 SGHTA, CDR2 FQGTGA. V was pared by 5 bases and J by 1 base, with 11 bases between. The CDR3 extends over 14 amino acids. The CDR3 protein is CASSPGDRNTEAFF. CDR3 DNA sequence: TGTGCCAGCAGCCCGGGAGACCGGAACACTGAAGCTTTCTTT.

V usage is TRBV7-2 and J usage is TRBJ2-7; 7 bases match TRBD1. The germline gives CDR1 SGHTA, CDR2 FQGNSA. The CDR3 covers 14 residues. Trimming took 0 bases from V and 4 from J; bases not matched to a gene: 3. CDR3 DNA sequence: TGTGCCAGCAGCTTAGCAGGCAGGGGGTACGAGCAGTACTTC. Translated, it gives CASSLAGRGYEQYF.

V usage is TRBV7-2 and J usage is TRBJ2-7, with a possible D match to TRBD1 (5 bases). The germline CDR1 and CDR2 sequences are SGHTA and FQGNSA. The V end was cut by 7 bases, the J end by 1 base, with 11 bases between. The CDR3 runs to 13 residues. CDR3 region: CASTLGVSYEQYF. The DNA for the CDR3 is TGTGCCAGCACCCTAGGGGTATCCTACGAGCAGTACTTC.

This clone is medium-sized within its sample. This chain joins TRBV14 and TRBJ2-3; 8 bases map to TRBD1. The ends lost 4 bases at V and 2 bases at J; junction bases unmatched: 5. The V gene's germline CDR1 is SGHDN and CDR2 FVKESK. The CDR3 length is 15 residues. CDR3 nucleotides: TGTGCCAGCAGCCTCGGGACAGGAGACACAGATACGCAGTATTTT. Protein: CASSLGTGDTDTQYF.

V usage is TRBV28 and J usage is TRBJ2-3; 11 bases agree with TRBD2. V lost 2 bases, J lost 1 base, and 5 bases stayed unmatched. There are 17 residues in the CDR3. CDR1 is MDHEN, CDR2 SYDVKM, per germline. CDR3: CASSLAATSGGTDTQYF. DNA of the CDR3: TGTGCCAGCAGTTTAGCCGCGACTAGCGGGGGCACAGATACGCAGTATTTT.

This chain joins TRBV7-6 and TRBJ1-1; D is unclear. The CDR3 runs to 16 residues. Germline CDR1 and CDR2: SGHVS and FNYEAQ. Trimming stripped 5 bases from V and 3 bases from J, with 19 bases between. The CDR3 is CASSKPRLQQHTEAFF. In nucleotides, the CDR3 is TGTGCCAGCAGCAAACCCAGGCTCCAACAACACACTGAAGCTTTCTTT.

The CDR3 DNA is TGTGCCAGCGCTTCAGGCTCTACAGGGCGTACTGAAGCTTTCTTT. This codes for CASASGSTGRTEAFF. The J gene is TRBJ1-1, the V gene TRBV7-9; TRBD1 might be the D (6 bases). The germline V gene has CDR1 SEHNR and CDR2 FQNEAQ (reference sequence). CDR3 length equals 15 residues. The germline V and J ends were trimmed by 8 bases and 5 bases, with 21 bases remaining between them.

The genes are TRBV13 and TRBJ2-1, with 7 bases that match TRBD2. Germline V gene data show CDR1 as PRHDT and CDR2 as FYEKMQ (reference sequence). Trimming cost V 4 bases and J 9 bases; bases outside gene matches: 3. CDR3 length equals 12 residues. CDR3 in amino acids: CASSYSSGEQFF. CDR3 bases: TGTGCCAGCAGCTATTCTAGCGGTGAGCAGTTCTTC.

The chain combines TRBV29-1 with TRBJ1-5; a possible D gene is TRBD1 (6 bases). Germline V lookup: CDR1 SQVTM, CDR2 ANQGSEA. The V gene lost 7 bases and the J gene lost 0 bases, with 13 bases spanning the gap. The CDR3 consists of 14 residues. The CDR3: CSAERGISNQPQHF. The CDR3 DNA reads TGCAGCGCCGAGAGGGGGATTAGCAATCAGCCCCAGCATTTT.

CDR3 protein: CASSSPPGEQYF. As DNA, the CDR3 is TGTGCCAGCAGCTCCCCGCCGGGGGAGCAGTACTTC. This chain uses TRBV7-2 with TRBJ2-7; a possible D gene is TRBD2 (5 bases). In germline, CDR1 is SGHTA, CDR2 FQGNSA. Trimming cost V 4 bases and J 7 bases, with 11 bases left between them. The CDR3 has 12 residues.

The chain links TRBV7-9 to TRBJ1-1; D possibly corresponds to TRBD1 (6 bases). This CDR3 comprises 17 residues. The V and J ends lost 8 bases and 3 bases respectively, with 25 bases between them. Germline loops: CDR1 SEHNR, CDR2 FQNEAQ (reference sequence). CDR3 in DNA: TGTGCCAGCCAAGGACAGAAGCCAGATAGAGGGCACACTGAAGCTTTCTTT. This gives the protein CASQGQKPDRGHTEAFF. Full variable domain (remainder filled in from reference TRBV7-9 and TRBJ1-1): DTGVSQNPRHKITKRGQNVTFRCDPISEHNRLYWYRQTLGQGPEFLTYFQNEAQLEKSRLLSDRFSAERPKGSFSTLEIQRTEQGDSAMYLCASQGQKPDRGHTEAFFGQGTRLTVV.

The V call is TRBV24-1, the J call TRBJ2-2, with a possible D match to TRBD1 (6 bases). V lost 0 bases to trimming and J lost 0 bases, with 7 bases between them. The CDR3 extends over 16 amino acids. Germline lookup yields CDR1 KGHDR and CDR2 SFDVKD. The DNA for the CDR3 is TGTGCCACCAGTGATTTGGGGGGCCCGAACACCGGGGAGCTGTTTTTT. It encodes CATSDLGGPNTGELFF.

DNA for the CDR3: TGTGTCAGAATCGGGAGGGGGGAAAGTGAGACCCAGTACTTC. Its translation is CVRIGRGESETQYF. The chain employs TRBV7-5 and TRBJ2-5; TRBD2 was called by the table and not checked on the DNA. TRBV7-5 is an annotated pseudogene. The CDR3 has 14 residues.

This clone has a single count. The chain employs TRBV5-6 and TRBJ2-3; D remains unclear. The CDR3 consists of 14 residues. V was pared by 0 bases and J by 2 bases, with 7 bases between. Germline-derived CDR1 and CDR2 are SGHDT and YYEEEE. The CDR3 nucleotides are TGTGCCAGCAGCTTGGGGGCCTACACAGATACGCAGTATTTT. This gives the protein CASSLGAYTDTQYF.

The chain combines TRBV24-1 with TRBJ2-5; no firm D call. V lost 12 bases, J lost 1 base, and 11 bases lay in between. Germline V lookup: CDR1 KGHDR, CDR2 SFDVKD. There are 12 residues in the CDR3. The CDR3 coding sequence is TGTGCCCCCACAGTATTCCAAGAGACCCAGTACTTC. It codes for CAPTVFQETQYF.

This clone showed up just once. The chain is built from TRBV6-5 and TRBJ1-1; TRBD1 is a possible D gene (6 bases). The germline V and J ends were trimmed by 2 bases and 6 bases, with 13 bases remaining between them. The V gene's germline CDR1 is MNHEY and CDR2 SVGAGI. This CDR3 region has 14 residues. For the CDR3, the DNA is TGTGCCAGCAGTTACACAGGGATAAATGCTGAAGCTTTCTTT. It is translated as CASSYTGINAEAFF.

V gene TRBV5-6 combines with J gene TRBJ2-2, with D possibly matching TRBD2 (6 bases). The CDR3 has 15 amino acids. Trimming left V 4 bases short and J 3 bases short, with 13 bases between. Germline loops: CDR1 SGHDT, CDR2 YYEEEE. As DNA, the CDR3 is TGTGCCAGCAGCAACCGGGACTGGGACACCGGGGAGCTGTTTTTT. The encoded protein is CASSNRDWDTGELFF.

The chain recombines TRBV6-5 with TRBJ1-2, with 9 bases lining up with TRBD1. Germline-derived CDR1 and CDR2 are MNHEY and SVGAGI. The CDR3 totals 13 residues. V trimming: 4 bases; J trimming: 12 bases; junction bases outside the gene matches: 9. CDR3 sequence reads: CASSWGQGGWNTF. CDR3 DNA sequence: TGTGCCAGCAGTTGGGGACAGGGAGGATGGAACACCTTC.

This chain links TRBV4-2 with TRBJ1-6; 9 bases map to TRBD1. The CDR3 is 16 amino acids. Germline V gives CDR1 LGHNA, CDR2 YNFKEQ. With V trimmed by 1 base and J by 7 bases, 5 bases remained unmatched. CDR3 loop: CASSQGQGGLNSPLHF. The CDR3 DNA sequence: TGTGCCAGCAGCCAAGGACAGGGGGGTTTGAATTCACCCCTCCACTTT.

This clone came up once. The rearrangement uses TRBV6-2 or TRBV6-3 and TRBJ2-3, with D uncertain. V lost 0 bases, J lost 0 bases, and 10 bases lay in between. Germline CDR1 and CDR2: MNHEY and SVGEGT. The length of the CDR3 is 16 residues. The CDR3 bases are TGTGCCAGCAGTTACTCTGGGCTATCCAGCACAGATACGCAGTATTTT. It translates to CASSYSGLSSTDTQYF.

The V gene is TRBV7-9, the J gene TRBJ2-2; 8 nucleotides align to TRBD2. Germline V gives CDR1 SEHNR, CDR2 FQNEAQ (reference sequence). Trimming removed 6 bases from V and 5 bases from J; junction bases left unmatched: 14. The CDR3 has 17 residues. CDR3 coding DNA: TGTGCCAGCAGTCAGGCGGGGGGCCAACTCGGGACCGGGGAGCTGTTTTTT. It yields the protein CASSQAGGQLGTGELFF.

The V and J genes are TRBV13 and TRBJ1-6, with D tentatively TRBD1 (5 bases). Germline assignment: CDR1 PRHDT and CDR2 FYEKMQ (reference sequence). The CDR3 has 16 residues. The V end lost 8 bases, the J end lost 1 base, and 15 bases lay between the germline ends. DNA of the CDR3: TGTGCCAGCGGGGAGGGGTTGAGGTCCTATAATTCACCCCTCCACTTT. Protein: CASGEGLRSYNSPLHF.

This clone came up a few times. The chain carries TRBV27 and TRBJ1-2, with D possibly TRBD1 on 6 matching bases. The CDR3 sequence is 19 residues long. Trimming pared 0 bases from V and 2 bases from J, leaving 22 bases between. The germline V gene has CDR1 MNHEY and CDR2 SMNVEV (reference sequence). This chain's CDR3 is CASSLSGVGRGASNYGYTF. The CDR3 DNA is TGTGCCAGCAGTTTATCCGGCGTCGGGCGGGGGGCCTCCAACTATGGCTACACCTTC.

The rearrangement uses TRBV4-3 and TRBJ1-2; the match to TRBD1 covers 11 bases. The CDR3 length is 14 residues. The J segment lost 11 bases and the V segment lost 0 bases, leaving 5 bases of the junction unmatched. Per germline, CDR1 LGHNA and CDR2 YSLEER. The CDR3: CASSQDLGQGVYTF. CDR3 nucleotides: TGCGCCAGCAGCCAAGACCTGGGACAGGGGGTTTACACCTTC.

V and J are TRBV12-5 and TRBJ1-2; 9 nucleotides match TRBD1. Germline assignment: CDR1 LGHNT and CDR2 FRNRAP. Trimming at V came to 7 bases and at J to 7 bases, leaving 10 bases not matched to a gene. The CDR3 sequence is 14 residues long. The CDR3 DNA reads TGTGCTAGTGCCCGGACAGGGGCAGTCAGTGGCTACACCTTC. This translates into CASARTGAVSGYTF.

This clone showed up just once. The rearrangement links TRBV12-3 or TRBV12-4 to TRBJ2-7, with TRBD2 as a possible D gene (6 bases). The CDR3 length is 13 residues. V gave up 6 bases and J gave up 2 bases, with 11 bases separating them. This CDR3 reads CASRPAGTYEQYF. The CDR3 bases are TGTGCCAGCAGGCCCGCGGGGACCTACGAGCAGTACTTC.

CDR3 sequence reads: CASSLGGLATINSPLHF. Written as DNA, the CDR3 is TGTGCCAGCAGTTTAGGGGGCCTAGCAACCATTAATTCACCCCTCCACTTT. V is TRBV28 and J is TRBJ1-6; D is possibly TRBD1 (6 bases). The germline V gene has CDR1 MDHEN and CDR2 SYDVKM. Trimming took 2 bases from V and 6 from J, leaving 17 bases between them. The CDR3 runs 17 residues.

The rearrangement uses TRBV19 and TRBJ2-7; tentative D call: TRBD1 (6 bases). Germline-derived CDR1 and CDR2 are LNHDA and SQIVND (reference sequence). This CDR3 has 14 residues. V was cut by 6 bases and J by 3 bases, with 15 bases left in between. The CDR3 DNA is TGTGCCAGTAGCACACTTTGGGGGCTCTACGAGCAGTACTTC. Translated: CASSTLWGLYEQYF. The whole variable domain, filled in from reference TRBV19 and TRBJ2-7, reads DGGITQSPKYLFRKEGQNVTLSCEQNLNHDAMYWYRQDPGQGLRLIYYSQIVNDFQKGDIAEGYSVSREKKESFPLTVTSAQKNPTAFYLCASSTLWGLYEQYFGPGTRLTVT.

J is TRBJ1-3 and V is TRBV5-6, with D maybe TRBD1 (6 bases). Germline CDR1 SGHDT, CDR2 YYEEEE. The ends were cut back, 4 bases at V and 6 bases at J, with 14 bases in the middle. The CDR3 length is 14 residues. The DNA of the CDR3 is TGTGCCAGCAGCGTCTCAGGGGTAGAAAACACCATATATTTT. It is translated as CASSVSGVENTIYF.

The J gene is TRBJ2-1, the V gene TRBV5-6; D not certain. The CDR3 length is 15 residues. Germline loops: CDR1 SGHDT, CDR2 YYEEEE. V gave up 2 bases and J gave up 1 base, with 10 bases separating them. The DNA for the CDR3 is TGTGCCAGCAGCTTTTCCCCGGGTTCCTACAATGAGCAGTTCTTC. It is translated as CASSFSPGSYNEQFF. The full variable domain, its missing parts supplied by reference TRBV5-6 and TRBJ2-1, is DAGVTQSPTHLIKTRGQQVTLRCSPKSGHDTVSWYQQALGQGPQFIFQYYEEEERQRGNFPDRFSGHQFPNYSSELNVNALLLGDSALYLCASSFSPGSYNEQFFGPGTRLTVL.